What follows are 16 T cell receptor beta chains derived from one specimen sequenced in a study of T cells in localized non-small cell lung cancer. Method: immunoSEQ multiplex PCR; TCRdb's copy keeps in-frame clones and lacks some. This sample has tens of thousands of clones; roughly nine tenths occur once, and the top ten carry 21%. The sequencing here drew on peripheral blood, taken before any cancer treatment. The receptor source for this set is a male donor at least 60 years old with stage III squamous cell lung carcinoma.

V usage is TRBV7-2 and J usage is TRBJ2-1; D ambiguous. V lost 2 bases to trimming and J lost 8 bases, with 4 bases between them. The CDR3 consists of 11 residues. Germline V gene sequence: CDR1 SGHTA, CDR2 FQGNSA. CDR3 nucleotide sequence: TGTGCCAGCAGCTTAAGCGATGAGCAGTTCTTC. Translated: CASSLSDEQFF.

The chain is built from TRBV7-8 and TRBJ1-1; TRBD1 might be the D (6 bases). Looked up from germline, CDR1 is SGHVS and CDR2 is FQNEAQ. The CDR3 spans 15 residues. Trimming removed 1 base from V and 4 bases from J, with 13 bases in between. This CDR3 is CASSLVTGIGTEAFF. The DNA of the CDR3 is TGTGCCAGCAGCTTAGTTACAGGGATCGGCACTGAAGCTTTCTTT. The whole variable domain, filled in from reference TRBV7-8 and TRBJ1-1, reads GAGVSQSPRYKVAKRGQDVALRCDPISGHVSLFWYQQALGQGPEFLTYFQNEAQLDKSGLPSDRFFAERPEGSVSTLKIQRTQQEDSAVYLCASSLVTGIGTEAFFGQGTRLTVV.

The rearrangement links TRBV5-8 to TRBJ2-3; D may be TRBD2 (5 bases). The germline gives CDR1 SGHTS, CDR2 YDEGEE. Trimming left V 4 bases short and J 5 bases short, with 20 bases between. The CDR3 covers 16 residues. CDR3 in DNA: TGTGCCAGCAGCCTCCCCGGCGCCGGGGTTGGAGATACGCAGTATTTT. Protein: CASSLPGAGVGDTQYF.

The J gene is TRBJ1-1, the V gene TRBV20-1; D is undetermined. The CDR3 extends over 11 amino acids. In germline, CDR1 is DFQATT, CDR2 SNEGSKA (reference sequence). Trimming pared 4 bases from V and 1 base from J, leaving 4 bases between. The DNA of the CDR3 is TGCAGTGCTAAGGAGAACACTGAAGCTTTCTTT. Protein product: CSAKENTEAFF.

CDR3 in amino acids: CAIESGGASDTQYF. The CDR3 nucleotides are TGTGCCATCGAAAGCGGGGGGGCCTCCGATACGCAGTATTTT. V gene TRBV10-3 combines with J gene TRBJ2-3, with TRBD2 identical over 10 bases. Looked up from germline, CDR1 is ENHRY and CDR2 is SYGVKD. J was trimmed by 6 bases and V by 8 bases; bases with no gene match: 8. The CDR3 loop spans 14 amino acids.

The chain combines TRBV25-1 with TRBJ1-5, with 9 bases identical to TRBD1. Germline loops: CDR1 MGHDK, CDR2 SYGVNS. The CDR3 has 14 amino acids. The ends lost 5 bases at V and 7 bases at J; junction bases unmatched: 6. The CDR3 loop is CASSKGTGRQPQHF. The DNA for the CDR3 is TGTGCCAGCAGTAAGGGGACAGGGAGACAGCCCCAGCATTTT. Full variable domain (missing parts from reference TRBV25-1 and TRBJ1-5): EADIYQTPRYLVIGTGKKITLECSQTMGHDKMYWYQQDPGMELHLIHYSYGVNSTEKGDLSSESTVSRIRTEHFPLTLESARPSHTSQYLCASSKGTGRQPQHFGDGTRLSIL.

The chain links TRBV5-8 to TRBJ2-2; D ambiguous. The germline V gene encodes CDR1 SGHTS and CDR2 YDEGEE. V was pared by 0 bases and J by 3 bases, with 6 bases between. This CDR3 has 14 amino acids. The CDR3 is CASSLDQDTGELFF. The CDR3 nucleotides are TGTGCCAGCAGCTTGGACCAAGACACCGGGGAGCTGTTTTTT.

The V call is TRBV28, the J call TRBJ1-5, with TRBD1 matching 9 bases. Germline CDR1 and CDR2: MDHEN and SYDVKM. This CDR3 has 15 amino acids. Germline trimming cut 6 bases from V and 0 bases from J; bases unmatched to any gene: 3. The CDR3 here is CASRGQGPSNQPQHF. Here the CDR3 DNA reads TGTGCCAGCAGGGGACAGGGTCCTAGCAATCAGCCCCAGCATTTT.

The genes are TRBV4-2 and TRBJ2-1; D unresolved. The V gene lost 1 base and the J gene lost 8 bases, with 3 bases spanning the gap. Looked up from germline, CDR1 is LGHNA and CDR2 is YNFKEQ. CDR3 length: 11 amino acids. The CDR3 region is CASSQVDEQFF. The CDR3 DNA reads TGTGCCAGCAGCCAAGTGGATGAGCAGTTCTTC.

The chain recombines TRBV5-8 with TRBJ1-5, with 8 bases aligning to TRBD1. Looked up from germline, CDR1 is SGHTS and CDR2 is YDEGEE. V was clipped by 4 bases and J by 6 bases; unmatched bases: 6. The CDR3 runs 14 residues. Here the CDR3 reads CASSPGQGTQPQHF. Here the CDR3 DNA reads TGTGCCAGCAGCCCTGGACAGGGAACTCAGCCCCAGCATTTT.

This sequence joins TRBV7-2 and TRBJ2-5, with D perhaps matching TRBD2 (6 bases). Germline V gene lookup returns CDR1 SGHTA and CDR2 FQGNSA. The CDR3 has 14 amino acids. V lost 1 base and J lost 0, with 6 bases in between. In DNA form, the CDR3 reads TGTGCCAGCAGCTTAGGGACTAACCAAGAGACCCAGTACTTC. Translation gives CASSLGTNQETQYF.

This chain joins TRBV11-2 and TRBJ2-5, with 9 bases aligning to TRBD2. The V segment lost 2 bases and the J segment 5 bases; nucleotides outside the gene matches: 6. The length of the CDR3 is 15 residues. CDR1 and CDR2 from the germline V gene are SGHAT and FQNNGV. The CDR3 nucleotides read TGTGCCAGCAGCTTATCGCGGGGGGGCCGGGAGACCCAGTACTTC. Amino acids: CASSLSRGGRETQYF.

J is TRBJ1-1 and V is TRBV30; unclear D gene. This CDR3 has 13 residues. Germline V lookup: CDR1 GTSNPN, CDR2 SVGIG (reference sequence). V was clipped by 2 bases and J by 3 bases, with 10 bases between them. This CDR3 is CAWSTGGYTEAFF. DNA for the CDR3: TGTGCCTGGAGTACCGGAGGGTACACTGAAGCTTTCTTT.

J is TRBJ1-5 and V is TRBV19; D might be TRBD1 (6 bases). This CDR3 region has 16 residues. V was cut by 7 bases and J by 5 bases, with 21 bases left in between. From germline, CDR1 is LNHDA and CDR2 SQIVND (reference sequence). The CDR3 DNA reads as TGTGCCAGTACCCGAAGCGAGACAGGAAGCTATCAGCCCCAGCATTTT. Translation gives CASTRSETGSYQPQHF.

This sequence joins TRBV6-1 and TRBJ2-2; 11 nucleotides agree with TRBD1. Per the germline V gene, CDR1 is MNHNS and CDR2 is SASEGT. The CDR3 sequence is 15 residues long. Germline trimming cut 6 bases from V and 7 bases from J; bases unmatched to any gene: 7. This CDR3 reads CASRPGQGADGELFF. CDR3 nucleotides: TGTGCCAGCAGGCCTGGACAGGGGGCGGACGGGGAGCTGTTTTTT.

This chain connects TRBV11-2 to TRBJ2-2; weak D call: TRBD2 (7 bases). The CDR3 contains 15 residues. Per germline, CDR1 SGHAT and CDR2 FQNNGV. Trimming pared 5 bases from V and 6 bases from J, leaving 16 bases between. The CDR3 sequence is CASSQIGGPAGELFF. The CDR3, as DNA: TGTGCCAGCAGCCAAATCGGGGGGCCCGCCGGGGAGCTGTTTTTT.